Listed below are T cell receptor beta chains from one sample, sequenced in a study of shared clonotypes between healthy human individuals. Using immunoSEQ multiplex PCR, the repertoire was profiled, and TCRdb retains in-frame clones only, with some absent. The sample contains approximately 1.4 million clones, 98% of which appear only once. The sequencing input was naive CD4+ T cells sorted from blood. The receptors were sampled from a man in his thirties or forties in good health. Each CDR3 is given with its conserved first and last residue. A D gene is named only where the DNA matches it firmly. For some rows the clone size is stated as once, few or many, or as a class when expanded; others skip it.

clone size | D gene | J gene | V gene | CDR3 protein | CDR3 DNA
. | . | TRBJ2-6 | TRBV18 | CASSPKTASGANVLTF | TGTGCCAGCTCACCAAAGACAGCCTCTGGGGCCAACGTCCTGACTTTC
. | . | TRBJ1-3 | TRBV6-5 | CASSNRNTIYF | TGTGCCAGCAGTAATAGGAACACCATATATTTT
. | . | TRBJ2-3 | TRBV18 | CASSPRTGGTDTQYF | TGTGCCAGCTCACCACGTACCGGGGGCACAGATACGCAGTATTTT
. | . | TRBJ2-1 | TRBV4-3 | CASSRGPGLSSYNEQFF | TGCGCCAGCAGCCGAGGGCCGGGATTGAGCTCCTACAATGAGCAGTTCTTC
. | TRBD1 | TRBJ1-4 | TRBV30 | CAWSDRGQINEKLFF | TGTGCCTGGAGTGACCGGGGACAGATTAATGAAAAACTGTTTTTT
. | . | TRBJ1-1 | TRBV5-4 | CASSWGDGTEAFF | TGTGCCAGCAGCTGGGGGGATGGCACTGAAGCTTTCTTT
. | . | TRBJ2-7 | TRBV5-1 | CASSVDGYEQYF | TGCGCCAGCAGCGTAGACGGCTACGAGCAGTACTTC
. | . | TRBJ1-5 | TRBV30 | CAWAGGGPGNQPQHF | TGTGCCTGGGCTGGAGGGGGGCCAGGGAATCAGCCCCAGCATTTT
. | . | TRBJ1-1 | TRBV11-3 | CASSLSPLSEAFF | TGTGCCAGCAGCTTAAGCCCCCTGTCGGAAGCTTTCTTT
. | . | TRBJ2-5 | TRBV18 | CASSPSRETQYF | TGTGCCAGCTCACCATCCAGGGAGACCCAGTACTTC
. | TRBD2 | TRBJ2-7 | TRBV19 | CASSSPGGHPYEQYF | TGTGCCAGTAGTTCCCCGGGGGGGCACCCTTACGAGCAGTACTTC
. | . | TRBJ1-2 | TRBV30 | CAQKRAGPTNYGYTF | TGTGCCCAGAAACGGGCAGGACCCACTAACTATGGCTACACCTTC
. | . | TRBJ2-5 | TRBV14 | CASSQEKSLKETQYF | TGTGCCAGCAGCCAAGAAAAGAGCCTCAAAGAGACCCAGTACTTC
. | TRBD1 | TRBJ2-2 | TRBV7-7 | CASSPLGQGTNGELFF | TGTGCTAGCAGCCCCCTGGGACAGGGGACCAACGGGGAGCTGTTTTTT
. | . | TRBJ2-5 | TRBV15 | CATSRVGETQYF | TGTGCCACCAGCAGAGTGGGGGAGACCCAGTACTTC
. | . | TRBJ2-6 | TRBV19 | CASSPELSSGANVLTF | TGTGCCAGTAGCCCCGAACTAAGCTCTGGGGCCAACGTCCTGACTTTC
. | . | TRBJ2-7 | TRBV11-2 | CASSGRLLVSGSYEQYF | TGTGCCAGCAGCGGACGTTTGCTTGTGAGCGGCTCCTACGAGCAGTACTTC
once | . | TRBJ1-1 | TRBV29-1 | CSVAGVSEAFF | TGCAGCGTTGCCGGGGTATCTGAAGCTTTCTTT
. | . | TRBJ2-5 | TRBV7-9 | CASSLVGGETQYF | TGTGCCAGCAGCTTGGTGGGTGGAGAGACCCAGTACTTC
. | TRBD2 | TRBJ2-7 | TRBV5-1 | CASSLGASGRFGEQYF | TGCGCCAGCAGCCTGGGGGCTAGCGGGAGGTTTGGTGAGCAGTACTTC
. | . | TRBJ2-3 | TRBV6-5 | CASSPGTPADTQYF | TGTGCCAGCAGTCCCGGGACTCCAGCAGATACGCAGTATTTT
. | . | TRBJ1-1 | TRBV7-9 | CASSPSVALYTEAFF | TGTGCCAGCAGCCCCTCGGTGGCACTCTACACTGAAGCTTTCTTT
. | . | TRBJ1-2 | TRBV28 | CASSIQGSGYTF | TGTGCCAGCAGTATCCAGGGGAGTGGCTACACCTTC
. | . | TRBJ2-1 | TRBV19 | CASSLGSSGEQFF | TGTGCCAGTAGTTTGGGATCCAGCGGTGAGCAGTTCTTC
. | . | TRBJ1-2 | TRBV9 | CASSPRGAAQTGYTF | TGTGCCAGCAGCCCCCGTGGGGCCGCCCAGACTGGCTACACCTTC
. | . | TRBJ2-4 | TRBV28 | CASSGGANIQYF | TGTGCCAGCAGTGGCGGGGCGAACATTCAGTACTTC
. | TRBD1 | TRBJ2-3 | TRBV7-9 | CASNPTGSTDTQYF | TGTGCCAGCAACCCGACAGGGAGCACAGATACGCAGTATTTT
. | . | TRBJ2-4 | TRBV19 | CATRDRLAKNIQYF | TGTGCCACCAGGGATAGACTAGCCAAAAACATTCAGTACTTC
. | . | TRBJ2-2 | TRBV2 | CASSGADNTGELFF | TGTGCCAGCAGTGGAGCGGACAACACCGGGGAGCTGTTTTTT
. | TRBD2 | TRBJ2-7 | TRBV4-2 | CASSQGPSGVYEQYF | TGTGCCAGCAGCCAAGGCCCTAGCGGGGTCTACGAGCAGTACTTC
once | TRBD2 | TRBJ2-7 | TRBV5-1 | CASSLGVSAGVPTYEQYF | TGCGCCAGCAGCTTGGGAGTCTCGGCGGGAGTCCCCACCTACGAGCAGTACTTC
. | TRBD2 | TRBJ2-1 | TRBV18 | CASSPASGSSYNEQFF | TGTGCCAGCTCACCCGCTAGCGGGAGCTCCTACAATGAGCAGTTCTTC
. | TRBD1 | TRBJ2-3 | TRBV9 | CASSVDLQGADTQYF | TGTGCCAGCAGCGTAGATCTACAGGGGGCAGATACGCAGTATTTT
once | . | TRBJ2-1 | TRBV18 | CASSPQGFSYNEQFF | TGTGCCAGCTCACCGCAGGGATTCTCCTACAATGAGCAGTTCTTC
once | . | TRBJ2-7 | TRBV7-6 | CASSPTKGTGQYF | TGTGCCAGCAGCCCGACGAAGGGGACTGGGCAGTACTTC
. | . | TRBJ1-5 | TRBV28 | CASSFAEFGNQPQHF | TGTGCCAGCAGTTTTGCGGAGTTTGGCAATCAGCCCCAGCATTTT
once | TRBD2 | TRBJ2-2 | TRBV19 | CASSIALAGAGELFF | TGTGCCAGTAGTATTGCACTAGCGGGAGCCGGGGAGCTGTTTTTT
. | . | TRBJ2-1 | TRBV11-2 | CASSPRRVSHNEQFF | TGTGCCAGCAGCCCTCGAAGAGTCTCCCACAATGAGCAGTTCTTC
. | . | TRBJ1-1 | TRBV11-2 | CASSLQVMNTEAFF | TGTGCCAGCAGCTTACAGGTCATGAACACTGAAGCTTTCTTT
. | . | TRBJ2-7 | TRBV27 | CASSLRTHGVYEQYF | TGTGCCAGCAGTTTAAGGACGCATGGGGTGTACGAGCAGTACTTC
. | . | TRBJ2-1 | TRBV9 | CASSVISTGEQFF | TGTGCCAGCAGCGTAATTAGCACCGGTGAGCAGTTCTTC
once | . | TRBJ1-1 | TRBV2 | CASILTVGEAFF | TGTGCCAGCATTCTTACAGTTGGAGAAGCTTTCTTT
. | . | TRBJ1-2 | TRBV27 | CATVDSLLGYTF | TGTGCCACCGTTGACAGTCTGCTTGGCTACACCTTC
. | . | TRBJ2-3 | TRBV11-3 | CASSRTSGRGADTQYF | TGTGCCAGCAGCCGTACCTCCGGCAGGGGGGCAGATACGCAGTATTTT
. | . | TRBJ2-7 | TRBV1 | CTSSHLGSTRARYEQYF | TGCACCAGCAGCCACCTCGGGTCGACAAGGGCCCGCTACGAGCAGTACTTC
. | . | TRBJ1-2 | TRBV28 | CASSMLGANYGYTF | TGTGCCAGCAGTATGTTGGGGGCTAACTATGGCTACACCTTC
. | . | TRBJ1-3 | TRBV9 | CASSASSGNTIYF | TGTGCCAGCAGCGCCAGCTCTGGAAACACCATATATTTT
. | TRBD2 | TRBJ2-7 | TRBV5-4 | CASSSPSGRDNEQYF | TGTGCCAGCAGCTCCCCTAGCGGGAGGGACAACGAGCAGTACTTC
. | TRBD2 | TRBJ2-7 | TRBV5-5 | CASSHRTSGRPLHEQYF | TGTGCCAGCAGCCACCGGACTAGCGGGAGGCCCCTCCACGAGCAGTACTTC